This TCR beta chain was identified during a study of response to subunit inactivated influenza vaccine. One entry per CDR3 protein results from TCRdb running MiXCR on the RT-PCR reads. Of a few hundred thousand distinct CDR3 sequences in the sample, roughly 20% are singletons; the top ten hold 9% to 12%. V lost 0 bases, J lost 10 bases, and 16 bases lay in between. The CDR3 runs to 16 residues. Germline CDR1 LGHNA, CDR2 YSLEER. V usage is TRBV4-3 and J usage is TRBJ1-6; TRBD1 is a possible D gene (5 bases). This sequence was found in a man in his fifties or sixties who received an inactivated influenza vaccine. The sequences come from PBMCs from blood, collected less than 22 months after vaccination. The CDR3 DNA reads TGCGCCAGCAGCCAAGAACGCGGGGCCAGCGGATCACCCCTCCACTTT. The encoded protein is CASSQERGASGSPLHF.